These 27 T cell receptor beta chains were sequenced from one sample in a study of a mutant IDH1 vaccine in newly diagnosed glioma. Their antigen targets remain unknown. Specified time point: week 23, last vaccination. All doses held 300 ug of mutant IDH1 20-mer peptide, with topical imiquimod. Data came from immunoSEQ multiplex PCR; TCRdb stores just in-frame clones and leaves some out. This table has approximately 11,000 clones, 88% appearing once. The sample was PBMCs, taken from a glioma patient whose treatment included an IDH1 peptide vaccine. These receptors originate from a woman between 40 and 55 years old with glioma. Some clones in this sample may be carry-over from other donors' samples.

This chain connects TRBV7-2 to TRBJ1-2; TRBD1 aligns across 12 bases. With V trimmed by 0 bases and J by 4 bases, 6 bases remained unmatched. This CDR3 contains 17 residues. Germline CDR1 reads SGHTA; CDR2 reads FQGNSA. CDR3 sequence (DNA): TGTGCCAGCAGCTTAGCCCGGGACAGGGGGCTTGGCTATGGCTACACCTTC. Protein: CASSLARDRGLGYGYTF.

The CDR3 bases are TGTGCCAGCAGTTTATCCGGATACGGGAGCAATCAGCCCCAGCATTTT. The encoded protein is CASSLSGYGSNQPQHF. This chain links TRBV27 with TRBJ1-5; D gene unclear. The CDR3 runs 16 residues. The V and J ends lost 0 bases and 1 base respectively, with 10 bases between them. Germline V CDR1 and CDR2: MNHEY, SMNVEV (reference sequence).

This clone appeared a single time. Here the CDR3 DNA reads TGTGCCAGCTCACGTCCTGGGGCTCAGAACACTGAAGCTTTCTTT. Translation gives CASSRPGAQNTEAFF. The chain uses TRBV18 and TRBJ1-1; tentatively, D is TRBD1 (5 bases). Germline-derived CDR1 and CDR2 are KGHSH and LQKENI. The CDR3 spans 15 residues. V lost 4 bases to trimming and J lost 1 base, with 13 bases between them.

This clone was counted a few times. The chain recombines TRBV27 with TRBJ1-2; D is unclear. Per the germline V gene, CDR1 is MNHEY and CDR2 is SMNVEV (reference sequence). V was pared by 5 bases and J by 4 bases, with 14 bases between. The CDR3 extends over 14 amino acids. The CDR3 spells CASSPRGRTYGYTF. The CDR3 DNA follows: TGTGCCAGCAGTCCCAGAGGACGGACCTATGGCTACACCTTC.

The chain recombines TRBV9 with TRBJ1-5; D gene ambiguous. Trimming removed 0 bases at V and 6 bases at J, with 7 bases between. CDR3 size: 13 residues. The germline V gene encodes CDR1 SGDLS and CDR2 YYNGEE. The CDR3 DNA reads TGTGCCAGCAGCGTAGATCTTACTCAGCCCCAGCATTTT. It codes for CASSVDLTQPQHF. Full variable domain (rest looked up from reference TRBV9 and TRBJ1-5): DSGVTQTPKHLITATGQRVTLRCSPRSGDLSVYWYQQSLDQGLQFLIQYYNGEERAKGNILERFSAQQFPDLHSELNLSSLELGDSALYFCASSVDLTQPQHFGDGTRLSIL.

The rearrangement uses TRBV29-1 and TRBJ1-1; 7 nucleotides match TRBD1. V dropped 5 bases and J dropped 1; count of bases not matched to a gene: 4. This CDR3 spans 13 amino acids. The V gene's germline CDR1 is SQVTM and CDR2 ANQGSEA. The CDR3 nucleotides are TGCAGCGTTTCAGGGGGATCGAACACTGAAGCTTTCTTT. Its translation: CSVSGGSNTEAFF. The full variable domain, rest sourced from reference TRBV29-1 and TRBJ1-1, is SAVISQKPSRDICQRGTSLTIQCQVDSQVTMMFWYRQQPGQSLTLIATANQGSEATYESGFVIDKFPISRPNLTFSTLTVSNMSPEDSSIYLCSVSGGSNTEAFFGQGTRLTVV.

The chain joins TRBV14 to TRBJ1-4; no reliable D call. The V gene's germline CDR1 is SGHDN and CDR2 FVKESK. The CDR3 length is 14 residues. V dropped 2 bases and J dropped 8 bases, with 12 bases sitting between them. The chain's CDR3 is CASSQTEIGEKLFF. As DNA, the CDR3 is TGTGCCAGCAGCCAAACTGAGATAGGGGAAAAACTGTTTTTT. The variable domain in full, with the rest retrieved from reference TRBV14 and TRBJ1-4, is EAGVTQFPSHSVIEKGQTVTLRCDPISGHDNLYWYRRVMGKEIKFLLHFVKESKQDESGMPNNRFLAERTGGTYSTLKVQPAELEDSGVYFCASSQTEIGEKLFFGSGTQLSVL.

The chain uses TRBV14 and TRBJ1-1, with a tentative D call TRBD1 (5 bases). The germline CDR1 and CDR2 sequences are SGHDN and FVKESK. The CDR3 is 16 amino acids. Trimming removed 0 bases from V and 0 bases from J, with 11 bases in between. The CDR3 DNA sequence: TGTGCCAGCAGCCAAGATTGGGGACGTATGAACACTGAAGCTTTCTTT. Its translation: CASSQDWGRMNTEAFF.

The CDR3 DNA is TGTGCCAGCATGAACTACGAGCAGTACTTC. Encoded protein: CASMNYEQYF. The rearrangement uses TRBV6-1 and TRBJ2-7; D gene unclear. V lost 7 bases to trimming and J lost 3 bases, with 4 bases between them. CDR3 length: 10 amino acids. Germline CDR1 and CDR2: MNHNS and SASEGT.

The chain is built from TRBV18 and TRBJ2-7, with TRBD2 matching over 7 bases. V shed 6 bases and J 6 bases; nucleotides not matched to a gene: 8. CDR3 length equals 13 residues. CDR1 and CDR2 from the germline V gene are KGHSH and LQKENI. The CDR3 DNA follows: TGTGCCAGCTCTCGGGGAGGGACGGCCGAGCAGTACTTC. It encodes CASSRGGTAEQYF.

The chain recombines TRBV7-8 with TRBJ2-2, with D tentatively TRBD1 or TRBD2 (6 bases each). V gave up 5 bases and J gave up 3 bases, with 28 bases separating them. The germline V gene encodes CDR1 SGHVS and CDR2 FQNEAQ. This CDR3 spans 20 amino acids. The CDR3 DNA reads TGTGCCAGCAGCCCCAGCGTCTGGGGGGCCAGCCCCAACTACACCGGGGAGCTGTTTTTT. Protein: CASSPSVWGASPNYTGELFF.

The genes are TRBV19 and TRBJ2-3; D not certain. The CDR3 has 15 residues. Germline V gives CDR1 LNHDA, CDR2 SQIVND (reference sequence). Trimming shortened V by 1 base and J by 0 bases, and 8 bases separated the two germline ends. The CDR3 sequence: CASSIGGMSTDTQYF. As DNA, the CDR3 is TGTGCCAGTAGTATAGGTGGGATGAGCACAGATACGCAGTATTTT.

V usage is TRBV10-3 and J usage is TRBJ1-1, with D unresolved. The germline gives CDR1 ENHRY, CDR2 SYGVKD. The ends were cut back, 11 bases at V and 2 bases at J, with 12 bases in the middle. CDR3 length: 12 residues. In DNA form, the CDR3 reads TGTGCCGCACGTGGTCTCAACACTGAAGCTTTCTTT. Translation: CAARGLNTEAFF.

The rearrangement links TRBV28 to TRBJ2-7, with unresolved D. This CDR3 comprises 13 residues. Germline CDR1 MDHEN, CDR2 SYDVKM. Trimming stripped 4 bases from V and 2 bases from J, with 9 bases between. The CDR3 loop reads CASSSLSAYEQYF. CDR3 DNA sequence: TGTGCCAGCAGTTCCCTTTCAGCCTACGAGCAGTACTTC.

The chain recombines TRBV9 with TRBJ1-1; 7 bases agree with TRBD1. J lost 1 base, V lost 4 bases, and 7 bases had no gene match. The CDR3 spans 15 residues. CDR1 and CDR2 from the germline V gene are SGDLS and YYNGEE. CDR3 region: CASSTRQGGNTEAFF. The CDR3 nucleotides are TGTGCCAGCAGCACCAGACAGGGAGGGAACACTGAAGCTTTCTTT.

The rearrangement uses TRBV7-9 and TRBJ1-4; D gene ambiguous. Germline CDR1 reads SEHNR; CDR2 reads FQNEAQ (reference sequence). CDR3 length equals 16 residues. Deletions cut 3 bases from V and 4 bases from J, with 15 bases between. The CDR3 here is CASSFLTTTSNEKLFF. CDR3 bases: TGTGCCAGCAGCTTCCTGACTACCACGAGTAATGAAAAACTGTTTTTT.

The chain links TRBV2 to TRBJ1-3; D not resolved. The CDR3 runs to 14 residues. CDR1 and CDR2 from the germline V gene are SNHLY and FYNNEI. Trimming took off 7 bases at V and 7 bases at J, with 17 bases between the two ends. The CDR3 nucleotides are TGTGCCAGCAAAGAACGGGGAAAGGTTAACACCATATATTTT. Protein sequence: CASKERGKVNTIYF.

The chain links TRBV6-1 to TRBJ1-2; a possible D gene is TRBD1 (5 bases). The V gene's germline CDR1 is MNHNS and CDR2 SASEGT. V gave up 2 bases and J gave up 3 bases, with 7 bases separating them. CDR3 size: 13 residues. The CDR3 DNA reads TGTGCCAGCAGTGAAAGGGGCGACTATGGCTACACCTTC. This sequence encodes CASSERGDYGYTF.

The V and J genes are TRBV18 and TRBJ2-1; D ambiguous. V was trimmed by 3 bases and J by 0 bases, leaving 12 bases between them. Germline V gene sequence: CDR1 KGHSH, CDR2 LQKENI. The CDR3 is 16 residues long. CDR3 protein: CASSPVGPSSYNEQFF. In DNA form, the CDR3 reads TGTGCCAGCTCACCCGTCGGGCCCAGCTCCTACAATGAGCAGTTCTTC.

J is TRBJ2-7 and V is TRBV27; no reliable D call. The germline gives CDR1 MNHEY, CDR2 SMNVEV (reference sequence). This CDR3 has 13 amino acids. Trimming took 2 bases from V and 4 from J, leaving 9 bases between them. The CDR3 sequence: CASSLDATYEQYF. The CDR3 DNA reads TGTGCCAGCAGTTTAGATGCGACTTACGAGCAGTACTTC.

The J gene is TRBJ2-7, the V gene TRBV27; D unclear. This CDR3 comprises 14 residues. V was pared by 4 bases and J by 2 bases, with 12 bases between. Germline CDR1 is MNHEY and CDR2 is SMNVEV (reference sequence). The CDR3 loop is CASSSPRTAYEQYF. The CDR3 bases are TGTGCCAGCAGTTCCCCGAGGACGGCCTACGAGCAGTACTTC.

This chain connects TRBV6-1 to TRBJ1-2; the match to TRBD1 covers 9 bases. This CDR3 is built from 14 residues. After removal of 4 bases from V and 2 bases from J, the junction contained 2 bases not matched to a gene. Germline V gene data show CDR1 as MNHNS and CDR2 as SASEGT. CDR3 residues: CASSAGQGNYGYTF. CDR3 DNA sequence: TGTGCCAGCAGTGCCGGACAGGGGAACTATGGCTACACCTTC.

The rearrangement uses TRBV27 and TRBJ1-6; D unresolved. The germline V gene has CDR1 MNHEY and CDR2 SMNVEV (reference sequence). The V gene lost 5 bases and the J gene lost 8 bases, with 16 bases spanning the gap. CDR3 length: 15 residues. CDR3 nucleotide sequence: TGTGCCAGCAGTCCGACCCGGACGGTTCATTCACCCCTCCACTTT. Residues: CASSPTRTVHSPLHF.

Only a few counts were recorded for this clone. The V gene is TRBV18, the J gene TRBJ1-5; D may be TRBD1 (6 bases). There are 13 residues in the CDR3. V shed 4 bases and J shed 6 bases, with 10 bases lying between them. CDR1 KGHSH and CDR2 LQKENI come from the germline V gene. The CDR3 region has the DNA TGTGCCAGCTCACTTACAGGGAGTCAGCCCCAGCATTTT. Translation gives CASSLTGSQPQHF.

In its sample, this clone was seen once. The chain is built from TRBV30 and TRBJ1-2, with 9 nucleotides matching TRBD1. The CDR3 runs to 13 residues. The V and J ends lost 4 bases and 7 bases, in that order; junction bases with no gene match: 7. CDR1 GTSNPN and CDR2 SVGIG come from the germline V gene (reference sequence). CDR3 protein: CAWIGTGNRGYTF. The CDR3 DNA reads TGTGCCTGGATCGGGACAGGGAACCGTGGCTACACCTTC.

The J gene is TRBJ1-1, the V gene TRBV7-8; D possibly corresponds to TRBD1 (5 bases). Trimming stripped 1 base from V and 0 bases from J, with 12 bases between. This CDR3 is 16 amino acids long. Germline V gene lookup returns CDR1 SGHVS and CDR2 FQNEAQ. The CDR3 protein is CASSLVGGVLNTEAFF. Written as DNA, the CDR3 is TGTGCCAGCAGCTTAGTTGGAGGGGTACTGAACACTGAAGCTTTCTTT.

This clone appeared a single time. V usage is TRBV7-3 and J usage is TRBJ2-7; 8 bases agree with TRBD1. J gave up 2 bases and V 6 bases, and 3 bases lay outside the gene matches. The CDR3 is 13 residues long. Looked up from germline, CDR1 is SGHTA and CDR2 is FQGTGA. CDR3 DNA: TGTGCCAGCAGTCCACAGGGGGCCTACGAGCAGTACTTC. It yields the protein CASSPQGAYEQYF.